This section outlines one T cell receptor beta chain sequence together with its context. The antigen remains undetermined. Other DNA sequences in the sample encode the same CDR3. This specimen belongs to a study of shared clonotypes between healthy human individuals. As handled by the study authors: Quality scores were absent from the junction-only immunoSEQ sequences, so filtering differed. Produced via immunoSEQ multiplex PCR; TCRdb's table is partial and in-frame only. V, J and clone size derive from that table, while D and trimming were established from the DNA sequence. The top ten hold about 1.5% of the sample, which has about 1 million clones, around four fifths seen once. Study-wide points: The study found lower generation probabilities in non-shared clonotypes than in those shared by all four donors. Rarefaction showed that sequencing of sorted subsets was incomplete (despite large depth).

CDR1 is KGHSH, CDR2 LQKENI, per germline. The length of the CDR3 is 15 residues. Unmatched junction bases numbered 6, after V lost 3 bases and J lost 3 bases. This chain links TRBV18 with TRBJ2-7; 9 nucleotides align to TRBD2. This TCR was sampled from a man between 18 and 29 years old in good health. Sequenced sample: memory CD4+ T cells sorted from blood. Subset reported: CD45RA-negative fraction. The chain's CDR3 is CASSPPAGGRYEQYF. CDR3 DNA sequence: TGTGCCAGCTCACCCCCAGCGGGAGGACGCTACGAGCAGTACTTC.